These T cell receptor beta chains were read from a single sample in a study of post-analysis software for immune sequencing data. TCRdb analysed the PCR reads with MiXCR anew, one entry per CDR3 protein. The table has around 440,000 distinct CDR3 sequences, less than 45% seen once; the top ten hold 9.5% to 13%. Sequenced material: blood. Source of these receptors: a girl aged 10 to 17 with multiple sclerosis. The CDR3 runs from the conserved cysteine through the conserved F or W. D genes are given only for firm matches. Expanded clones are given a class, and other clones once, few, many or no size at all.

CDR3aa: CASSLTARGGLSTDTQYF
CDR3nt: TGTGCCAGCAGCTTAACCGCGCGGGGGGGACTGAGCACAGATACGCAGTATTTT
j_gene: TRBJ2-3
d_gene: TRBD2
v_gene: TRBV7-2
abundance: .

CDR3aa: CASSLDRGRDGYTF
CDR3nt: TGTGCCAGCAGCTTAGACAGGGGCCGTGACGGCTACACCTTC
j_gene: TRBJ1-2
d_gene: TRBD1
v_gene: TRBV7-9
abundance: .

CDR3aa: CASSLGMASGRSSYNEQFF
CDR3nt: TGTGCCAGCAGCTTAGGTATGGCTAGCGGGAGATCGTCCTACAATGAGCAGTTCTTC
j_gene: TRBJ2-1
d_gene: TRBD2
v_gene: TRBV7-2
abundance: .

CDR3aa: CASSQALLAGDAYNEQFF
CDR3nt: TGTGCCAGCAGCCAAGCCCTACTAGCGGGAGATGCCTACAATGAGCAGTTCTTC
j_gene: TRBJ2-1
d_gene: TRBD2
v_gene: TRBV3-1
abundance: .

CDR3aa: CASSQDMGSEKLFF
CDR3nt: TGCGCCAGCAGCCAAGACATGGGAAGCGAAAAACTGTTTTTT
j_gene: TRBJ1-4
d_gene: .
v_gene: TRBV4-3
abundance: .

CDR3aa: CSVEKGRDSTDTQYF
CDR3nt: TGCAGCGTCGAAAAAGGCCGGGACAGCACAGATACGCAGTATTTT
j_gene: TRBJ2-3
d_gene: .
v_gene: TRBV29-1
abundance: few

CDR3aa: CASSWSGRVSYNEQFF
CDR3nt: TGTGCCAGCAGCTGGAGCGGGAGGGTCTCCTACAATGAGCAGTTCTTC
j_gene: TRBJ2-1
d_gene: TRBD2
v_gene: TRBV5-5
abundance: few

CDR3aa: CASSQDSGEAFF
CDR3nt: TGTGCCAGCAGCCAGGACAGCGGTGAAGCTTTCTTT
j_gene: TRBJ1-1
d_gene: .
v_gene: TRBV9
abundance: .

CDR3aa: CASADWYHEQYF
CDR3nt: TGTGCCAGCGCGGACTGGTACCACGAGCAGTACTTC
j_gene: TRBJ2-7
d_gene: .
v_gene: TRBV2
abundance: .

CDR3aa: CSARALAGAATDTQYF
CDR3nt: TGCAGTGCTAGAGCCCTAGCGGGAGCGGCGACAGATACGCAGTATTTT
j_gene: TRBJ2-3
d_gene: TRBD2
v_gene: TRBV20-1
abundance: .

CDR3aa: CASSSAKGGRSYEQYF
CDR3nt: TGTGCCAGCAGTTCCGCCAAGGGCGGGAGGAGTTACGAGCAGTACTTC
j_gene: TRBJ2-7
d_gene: TRBD2
v_gene: TRBV6-5
abundance: few

CDR3aa: CASWQGAGEADTQYF
CDR3nt: TGCGCCAGCTGGCAGGGGGCGGGAGAGGCAGATACGCAGTATTTT
j_gene: TRBJ2-3
d_gene: .
v_gene: TRBV5-1
abundance: .

CDR3aa: CASSLAWTSGSYEQYF
CDR3nt: TGCGCCAGCAGCTTGGCTTGGACTAGCGGATCCTACGAGCAGTACTTC
j_gene: TRBJ2-7
d_gene: TRBD2
v_gene: TRBV5-1
abundance: .

CDR3aa: CASSTRTGGVAGANVLTF
CDR3nt: TGTGCCAGCAGTACCCGGACAGGGGGCGTCGCTGGGGCCAACGTCCTGACTTTC
j_gene: TRBJ2-6
d_gene: TRBD1
v_gene: TRBV6-1
abundance: few

CDR3aa: CASSSLRVAGVGETQYF
CDR3nt: TGTGCCAGCAGTTCCCTCCGGGTAGCGGGAGTTGGGGAGACCCAGTACTTC
j_gene: TRBJ2-5
d_gene: TRBD2
v_gene: TRBV6-5
abundance: .

CDR3aa: CAISDFEQTYGYTF
CDR3nt: TGTGCCATCAGTGACTTCGAACAGACATATGGCTACACCTTC
j_gene: TRBJ1-2
d_gene: .
v_gene: TRBV10-3
abundance: .

CDR3aa: CASTPTSGSTDTQYF
CDR3nt: TGTGCCAGCACCCCGACTAGCGGGAGCACAGATACGCAGTATTTT
j_gene: TRBJ2-3
d_gene: TRBD2
v_gene: TRBV12-3/TRBV12-4
abundance: .

CDR3aa: CSVGRSGKVDNEQFF
CDR3nt: TGCAGCGTTGGGCGGAGCGGGAAGGTTGACAATGAGCAGTTCTTC
j_gene: TRBJ2-1
d_gene: TRBD2
v_gene: TRBV29-1
abundance: many

CDR3aa: CSVEDPAGYSDEQYF
CDR3nt: TGCAGCGTTGAAGATCCCGCAGGGTATTCGGACGAGCAGTACTTC
j_gene: TRBJ2-7
d_gene: .
v_gene: TRBV29-1
abundance: many

CDR3aa: CSVGDRDRASGASVLTF
CDR3nt: TGCAGCGTTGGTGACCGGGACAGAGCCTCTGGGGCCAGCGTCCTGACTTTC
j_gene: TRBJ2-6
d_gene: TRBD1
v_gene: TRBV29-1
abundance: .

CDR3aa: CASSLWGGRAGNEQFF
CDR3nt: TGTGCCAGCAGTTTATGGGGCGGGAGGGCTGGTAATGAGCAGTTCTTC
j_gene: TRBJ2-1
d_gene: TRBD2
v_gene: TRBV27
abundance: few

CDR3aa: CASSSDTNNEKLFF
CDR3nt: TGCGCCAGCAGCTCGGACACTAATAATGAAAAACTGTTTTTT
j_gene: TRBJ1-4
d_gene: .
v_gene: TRBV5-1
abundance: .

CDR3aa: CASLPPGTGEKLFF
CDR3nt: TGTGCCAGCTTACCCCCAGGGACAGGTGAAAAACTGTTTTTT
j_gene: TRBJ1-4
d_gene: TRBD1
v_gene: TRBV28
abundance: once

CDR3aa: CSVDQGFAEAFF
CDR3nt: TGCAGTGTTGACCAGGGTTTCGCTGAAGCTTTCTTT
j_gene: TRBJ1-1
d_gene: .
v_gene: TRBV20-1
abundance: few

CDR3aa: CASSYGSTGTGFEQFF
CDR3nt: TGTGCCAGCAGTTACGGCTCTACCGGGACAGGGTTTGAGCAGTTCTTC
j_gene: TRBJ2-1
d_gene: TRBD1
v_gene: TRBV6-5
abundance: many

CDR3aa: CASSLRDRHNEQFF
CDR3nt: TGCGCCAGCAGCCTCCGGGACAGGCACAATGAGCAGTTCTTC
j_gene: TRBJ2-1
d_gene: TRBD1
v_gene: TRBV5-1
abundance: few

CDR3aa: CASSSLFRSSYEQYF
CDR3nt: TGTGCCAGCAGTAGTCTATTCAGGAGCTCCTACGAGCAGTACTTC
j_gene: TRBJ2-7
d_gene: .
v_gene: TRBV2
abundance: .

CDR3aa: CAISDRQPHNYGYTF
CDR3nt: TGTGCCATCAGTGATCGGCAACCTCATAACTATGGCTACACCTTC
j_gene: TRBJ1-2
d_gene: .
v_gene: TRBV10-3
abundance: .

CDR3aa: CASGLSDRKYDYTF
CDR3nt: TGCGCCAGCGGCTTGTCGGACAGAAAATATGACTACACCTTC
j_gene: TRBJ1-2
d_gene: .
v_gene: TRBV5-1
abundance: .

CDR3aa: CAISESGEGLKNIQYF
CDR3nt: TGTGCCATCAGTGAGTCGGGGGAGGGCCTCAAAAACATTCAGTACTTC
j_gene: TRBJ2-4
d_gene: TRBD2
v_gene: TRBV10-3
abundance: .

CDR3aa: CASSQGGGSVEQYF
CDR3nt: TGTGCCAGCAGCCAAGGCGGAGGGTCGGTTGAGCAGTACTTC
j_gene: TRBJ2-7
d_gene: .
v_gene: TRBV14
abundance: .

CDR3aa: CASSYSTATSYEQYF
CDR3nt: TGTGCCAGCAGTTACTCCACAGCCACATCCTACGAGCAGTACTTC
j_gene: TRBJ2-7
d_gene: .
v_gene: TRBV6-5
abundance: .

CDR3aa: CASKGTGLQPQHF
CDR3nt: TGTGCCAGCAAAGGGACAGGACTTCAGCCCCAGCATTTT
j_gene: TRBJ1-5
d_gene: TRBD1
v_gene: TRBV27
abundance: .

CDR3aa: CASPSTGRETRYF
CDR3nt: TGTGCCAGCCCATCGACAGGGAGAGAGACCCGGTACTTC
j_gene: TRBJ2-5
d_gene: TRBD1
v_gene: TRBV18
abundance: .

CDR3aa: CSVQRGTSGRVFEQYF
CDR3nt: TGCAGCGTCCAACGGGGGACTAGCGGGAGGGTCTTCGAGCAGTACTTC
j_gene: TRBJ2-7
d_gene: TRBD2
v_gene: TRBV29-1
abundance: few

CDR3aa: CASSRRAGELYNEQFF
CDR3nt: TGTGCCAGCAGCCGACGAGCGGGAGAGCTTTACAATGAGCAGTTCTTC
j_gene: TRBJ2-1
d_gene: TRBD2
v_gene: TRBV3-1
abundance: .

CDR3aa: CASSLFGTEHYGYTF
CDR3nt: TGTGCCAGCAGTTTATTTGGGACAGAGCACTATGGCTACACCTTC
j_gene: TRBJ1-2
d_gene: TRBD1
v_gene: TRBV27
abundance: .

CDR3aa: CATSDTGLNTEAFF
CDR3nt: TGTGCCACCAGTGATACAGGGTTGAACACTGAAGCTTTCTTT
j_gene: TRBJ1-1
d_gene: .
v_gene: TRBV24-1
abundance: .

CDR3aa: CASSLSGGASTDTQYF
CDR3nt: TGCGCCAGCAGCTTGTCAGGCGGGGCGAGCACAGATACGCAGTATTTT
j_gene: TRBJ2-3
d_gene: .
v_gene: TRBV5-1
abundance: .

CDR3aa: CASCTWTGLNQPQHF
CDR3nt: TGTGCCAGCTGCACTTGGACAGGCCTCAATCAGCCCCAGCATTTT
j_gene: TRBJ1-5
d_gene: TRBD1
v_gene: TRBV7-2
abundance: few

CDR3aa: CSVELRQGHFSGANVLTF
CDR3nt: TGCAGCGTAGAGCTTCGACAGGGGCACTTCTCTGGGGCCAACGTCCTGACTTTC
j_gene: TRBJ2-6
d_gene: TRBD1
v_gene: TRBV29-1
abundance: .